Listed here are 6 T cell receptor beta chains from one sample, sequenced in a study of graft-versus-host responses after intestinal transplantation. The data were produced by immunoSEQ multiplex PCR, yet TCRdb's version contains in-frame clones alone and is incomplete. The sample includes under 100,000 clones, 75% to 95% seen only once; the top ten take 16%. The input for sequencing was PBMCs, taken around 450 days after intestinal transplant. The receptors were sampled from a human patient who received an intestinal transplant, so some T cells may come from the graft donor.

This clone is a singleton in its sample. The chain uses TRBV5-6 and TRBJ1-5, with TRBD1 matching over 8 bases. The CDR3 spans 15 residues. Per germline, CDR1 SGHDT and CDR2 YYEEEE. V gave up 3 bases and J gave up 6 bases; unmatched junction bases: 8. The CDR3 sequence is CASSSGTGGIQPQHF. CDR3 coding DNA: TGTGCCAGCAGCTCAGGGACAGGAGGGATTCAGCCCCAGCATTTT.

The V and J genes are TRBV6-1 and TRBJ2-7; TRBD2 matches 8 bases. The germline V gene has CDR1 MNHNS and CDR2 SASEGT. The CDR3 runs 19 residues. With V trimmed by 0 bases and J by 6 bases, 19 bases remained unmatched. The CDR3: CASSEARVAGGWFGGEQYF. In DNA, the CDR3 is TGTGCCAGCAGTGAAGCGCGGGTCGCGGGGGGCTGGTTCGGGGGCGAGCAGTACTTC.

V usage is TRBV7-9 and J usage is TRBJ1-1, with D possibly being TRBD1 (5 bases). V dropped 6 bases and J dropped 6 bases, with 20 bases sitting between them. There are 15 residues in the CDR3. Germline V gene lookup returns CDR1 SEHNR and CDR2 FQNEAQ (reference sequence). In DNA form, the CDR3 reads TGTGCCAGCAGTCCGAAGGGGCCAATCAACCCTGAAGCTTTCTTT. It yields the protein CASSPKGPINPEAFF.

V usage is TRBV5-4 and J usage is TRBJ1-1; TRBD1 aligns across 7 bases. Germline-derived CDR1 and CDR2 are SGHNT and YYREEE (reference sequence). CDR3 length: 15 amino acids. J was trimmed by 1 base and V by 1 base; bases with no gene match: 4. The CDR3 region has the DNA TGTGCCAGCAGCTTGCCACAGGGGTCGAACACTGAAGCTTTCTTT. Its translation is CASSLPQGSNTEAFF.

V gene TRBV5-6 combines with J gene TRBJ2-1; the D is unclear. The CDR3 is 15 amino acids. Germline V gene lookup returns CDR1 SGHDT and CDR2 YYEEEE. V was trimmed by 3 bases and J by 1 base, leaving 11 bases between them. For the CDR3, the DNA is TGTGCCAGCAGCTGGAGAGTTGATTCCTACAATGAGCAGTTCTTC. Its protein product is CASSWRVDSYNEQFF.

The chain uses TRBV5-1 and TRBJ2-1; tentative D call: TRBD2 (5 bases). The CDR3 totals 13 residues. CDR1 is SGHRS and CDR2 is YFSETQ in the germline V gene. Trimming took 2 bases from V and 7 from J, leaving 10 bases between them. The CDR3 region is CASSFTGVNEQFF. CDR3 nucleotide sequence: TGCGCCAGCAGCTTTACCGGGGTGAATGAGCAGTTCTTC.